This section outlines one T cell receptor (beta chain) sequence together with its context. This entry comes from a study of blood T cell repertoires in COVID-19. Overall study: COVID-19 samples collected from the United States, Italy and Spain covered acute and convalescent phases.

The data were produced by immunoSEQ multiplex PCR, yet TCRdb's version contains in-frame clones alone and is incomplete. The data hold roughly 170,000 clones, with 82% observed a single time. Assignment of participants to cohorts was predicated upon participant-reported clinical history. Either two negative PCRs, clearance, or symptom resolution qualified Cohort 3 donors as recovered. The clonotype comes from a man aged 60-69 years who had recovered from COVID-19. The sequenced sample was PBMCs or T cells enriched from blood (not recorded which).

CDR3 nucleotides: TGTGCCAGCAGTGACCCTAGAAGGGGGGGTAACTATGGCTACACCTTC. Translated, it gives CASSDPRRGGNYGYTF. The chain recombines TRBV28 with TRBJ1-2, with a possible D match to TRBD1 (6 bases). Between the trimmed V and J ends, which lost 5 bases and 1 base, there was a span of 17 bases. Germline CDR1 MDHEN, CDR2 SYDVKM. The CDR3 consists of 16 residues.